These 8 T cell receptor beta chains were all obtained from the same sample, sequenced in a study of T cell changes during pregnancy in multiple sclerosis. Sequencing used immunoSEQ multiplex PCR; TCRdb keeps in-frame clones, though not all of them. This sample has about 41,000 clones; 90% occur once, and the top ten carry 6.5% to 8.5%. The sample here was CD8+ T cells from peripheral blood mononuclear cells, taken in the third trimester of pregnancy. The receptors shown here come from a female donor with multiple sclerosis, enrolled in a pregnancy study.

J is TRBJ2-1 and V is TRBV9, with 9 positions matching TRBD2. This CDR3 has 15 amino acids. The V and J ends lost 3 bases and 6 bases, in that order; junction bases with no gene match: 7. The germline CDR1 and CDR2 sequences are SGDLS and YYNGEE. Here the CDR3 DNA reads TGTGCCAGCAGCGGGATGGCGGGGGGGCCCAATGAGCAGTTCTTC. This translates into CASSGMAGGPNEQFF.

The chain is built from TRBV6-4 and TRBJ2-1, with 7 positions matching TRBD2. The CDR3 spans 13 residues. Germline CDR1 and CDR2: MRHNA and SNTAGT. J gave up 12 bases and V 0 bases, and 5 bases lay outside the gene matches. The CDR3 sequence: CASSDSPAGVQFF. The CDR3 DNA is TGTGCCAGCAGTGACTCGCCTGCGGGAGTGCAGTTCTTC.

The rearrangement uses TRBV27 and TRBJ2-3; 9 nucleotides line up with TRBD2. Germline V gives CDR1 MNHEY, CDR2 SMNVEV (reference sequence). This CDR3 spans 16 amino acids. The V segment lost 4 bases and the J segment 2 bases; nucleotides outside the gene matches: 7. The chain's CDR3 is CASSSERGANTDTQYF. The DNA of the CDR3 is TGTGCCAGCAGTTCCGAGCGGGGGGCCAACACAGATACGCAGTATTTT.

The gene calls are TRBV7-8 and TRBJ2-7; unclear D gene. Trimming stripped 3 bases from V and 4 bases from J, with 7 bases between. Germline CDR1 SGHVS, CDR2 FQNEAQ. The CDR3 loop spans 12 amino acids. DNA of the CDR3: TGTGCCAGCAGCTTGAGGAATTACGAGCAGTACTTC. Protein product: CASSLRNYEQYF.

This sequence joins TRBV28 and TRBJ2-3; 8 bases line up with TRBD1. V lost 4 bases and J lost 0; bases outside the gene matches: 9. Germline V gene sequence: CDR1 MDHEN, CDR2 SYDVKM. The CDR3 extends over 17 amino acids. The CDR3 reads CASSSQGAASSTDTQYF. DNA of the CDR3: TGTGCCAGCAGTTCTCAGGGGGCAGCTTCTAGCACAGATACGCAGTATTTT.

This sequence joins TRBV5-6 and TRBJ2-3; D might be TRBD2 (6 bases). V lost 1 base and J 3 bases, leaving 12 bases between the germline ends. Germline CDR1 SGHDT, CDR2 YYEEEE. The CDR3 has 15 residues. As DNA, the CDR3 is TGTGCCAGCAGCTTGATCTCGCGGGGTACAGATACGCAGTATTTT. Translated, it gives CASSLISRGTDTQYF.

This clone was counted between two and nine times. In nucleotides, the CDR3 is TGTGCCAGCAGTTACAGGGAAAGAGGCACAGATACGCAGTATTTT. Its translation: CASSYRERGTDTQYF. This sequence joins TRBV7-3 and TRBJ2-3; D possibly corresponds to TRBD1 (6 bases). Germline V gene lookup returns CDR1 SGHTA and CDR2 FQGTGA. CDR3 length equals 15 residues. V lost 6 bases, J lost 1 base, and 14 bases lay in between.

The V and J genes are TRBV19 and TRBJ1-3, with a possible D match to TRBD1 (6 bases). Per germline, CDR1 LNHDA and CDR2 SQIVND (reference sequence). The CDR3 loop spans 13 amino acids. Deletions cut 5 bases from V and 7 bases from J, with 12 bases between. The CDR3 sequence: CASSFGGANTIYF. CDR3 coding DNA: TGTGCCAGTAGTTTCGGGGGGGCCAACACCATATATTTT. Using reference TRBV19 and TRBJ1-3 for the parts outside the CDR3, the full variable domain is DGGITQSPKYLFRKEGQNVTLSCEQNLNHDAMYWYRQDPGQGLRLIYYSQIVNDFQKGDIAEGYSVSREKKESFPLTVTSAQKNPTAFYLCASSFGGANTIYFGEGSWLTVV.